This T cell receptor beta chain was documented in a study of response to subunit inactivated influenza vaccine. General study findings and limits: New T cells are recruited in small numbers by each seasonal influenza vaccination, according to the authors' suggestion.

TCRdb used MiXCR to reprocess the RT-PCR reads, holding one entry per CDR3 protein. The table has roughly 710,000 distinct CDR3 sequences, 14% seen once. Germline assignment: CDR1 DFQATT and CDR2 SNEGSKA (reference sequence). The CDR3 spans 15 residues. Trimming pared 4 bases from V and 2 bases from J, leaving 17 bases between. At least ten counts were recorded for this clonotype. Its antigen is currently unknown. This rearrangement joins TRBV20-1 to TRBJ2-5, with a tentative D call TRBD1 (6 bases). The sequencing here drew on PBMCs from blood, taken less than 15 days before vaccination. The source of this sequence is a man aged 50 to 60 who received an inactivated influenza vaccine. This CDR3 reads CSAMPGHRIQETQYF. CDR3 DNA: TGCAGTGCTATGCCGGGACACCGTATTCAAGAGACCCAGTACTTC.